This TCR beta chain was observed in a study (dated by TCRdb to 2017 to 2019). Study-level background: Human CD8+ TCR repertoires recognizing immunodominant viral antigens were characterized by means of sequence and structural analyses. The full study reports these points: CD8+ TCR repertoires specific to different immunodominant viral antigens were reported to be distinct from each other and highly diverse.

The run used an Illumina HiSeq 2500. The raw public reads went through TCRdb reprocessing: fastp at Q25, MiXCR clone calling, in-frame beta chains kept. Rows are combined by CDR3 protein, so each entry shows the most common genes and DNA. The sample table contains 95 to 150 distinct CDR3 sequences; only one count was recorded for 19% of them. In total, the top ten clones hold more than 65% of the sample. The germline V gene (reference sequence) provides CDR1 SEHNR and CDR2 FQNEAQ. Its CDR3 holds 18 amino acids, cysteine through phenylalanine. The only DNA kept is the CDR3, 54 bases in frame from the first base. Trimming removed 1 base from V and 2 bases from J; the gene matches leave 10 bases unexplained. Worth noting for this clonotype: This clone's antigen is unknown. No base quality information exists; no much larger clone differs at one position.

In this chain, TRBV7-9 is recombined with TRBJ2-7; a stretch of 11 junction bases matches TRBD1. The sample taken for sequencing was CD8+ T cells (not recorded whether cultured). This TCR was sampled from a female donor. The CDR3 protein: CASSLEVGQGASPYEQYF. DNA sequence: TGTGCCAGCAGCTTAGAGGTTGGACAGGGGGCGAGCCCCTACGAGCAGTACTTC.